The clone carrying this T cell receptor beta chain has a handful of counts. This sample is part of a study of blood T cell repertoires in COVID-19. Produced via immunoSEQ multiplex PCR; TCRdb's table is partial and in-frame only. The sample records some 85,000 clones, over 65% being singletons. Per germline, CDR1 KGHSH and CDR2 LQKENI. The CDR3 extends over 13 amino acids. V shed 3 bases and J 7 bases; nucleotides not matched to a gene: 6. The chain employs TRBV18 and TRBJ2-7, with 7 bases matching TRBD1. Sequenced input: peripheral blood. This clonotype was obtained from a human donor in a cohort sampled during active COVID-19. CDR3 DNA sequence: TGTGCCAGCTCACCGGACAGGTTTCAGGAGCAGTACTTC. Translating it yields CASSPDRFQEQYF.